Listed here are 22 T cell receptor beta chains from one sample, sequenced in a study of blood T cell repertoires in COVID-19. Measured with immunoSEQ multiplex PCR; TCRdb has only the in-frame clones, and not every one. The sample lists about 270,000 clones, around 83% seen once, with 5.7% in the top ten. Sequenced input: peripheral blood. These receptor sequences come from a man older than 75 with acute or convalescent COVID-19.

In this sample, this clone turned up once. The chain uses TRBV19 and TRBJ1-5, with D possibly being TRBD1 (5 bases). This CDR3 comprises 15 residues. The germline V gene has CDR1 LNHDA and CDR2 SQIVND (reference sequence). V dropped 4 bases and J dropped 0 bases, with 10 bases sitting between them. The CDR3 DNA sequence: TGTGCCAGTAGTAGACTGACAGATAGCAATCAGCCCCAGCATTTT. Translating it yields CASSRLTDSNQPQHF.

The chain employs TRBV10-3 and TRBJ1-6; perhaps TRBD1 as D (6 bases). The length of the CDR3 is 14 residues. V was pared by 7 bases and J by 8 bases, with 15 bases between. Germline CDR1 and CDR2: ENHRY and SYGVKD. CDR3 loop: CAITEQGTDSPLHF. CDR3 DNA sequence: TGTGCCATCACAGAACAGGGAACGGATTCACCCCTCCACTTT.

This clone was picked up one time. The chain recombines TRBV28 with TRBJ2-1; 7 bases agree with TRBD1. Germline V gene sequence: CDR1 MDHEN, CDR2 SYDVKM. The CDR3 extends over 17 amino acids. With V trimmed by 4 bases and J by 1 base, 10 bases remained unmatched. The chain's CDR3 is CASSSTGTDLSYNEQFF. In nucleotides, the CDR3 is TGTGCCAGCAGTTCAACCGGGACAGACCTTTCCTACAATGAGCAGTTCTTC.

The V call is TRBV2, the J call TRBJ2-7; 8 bases fit TRBD1. Germline-derived CDR1 and CDR2 are SNHLY and FYNNEI. The CDR3 sequence is 15 residues long. V lost 8 bases, J lost 3 bases, and 12 bases stayed unmatched. The CDR3 DNA reads TGTGCCAGCTGCCCCGACAGGGGATCAGGCTACGAGCAGTACTTC. This gives the protein CASCPDRGSGYEQYF.

This chain connects TRBV14 to TRBJ2-5; 10 bases agree with TRBD2. The germline V gene encodes CDR1 SGHDN and CDR2 FVKESK. This CDR3 has 15 amino acids. V was pared by 5 bases and J by 1 base, with 4 bases of the junction left unmatched. CDR3 region: CASSARTSGQETQYF. CDR3 in DNA: TGTGCCAGCAGCGCCCGGACTAGCGGCCAAGAGACCCAGTACTTC. The variable domain in full, completed from reference TRBV14 and TRBJ2-5, reads EAGVTQFPSHSVIEKGQTVTLRCDPISGHDNLYWYRRVMGKEIKFLLHFVKESKQDESGMPNNRFLAERTGGTYSTLKVQPAELEDSGVYFCASSARTSGQETQYFGPGTRLLVL.

The chain carries TRBV28 and TRBJ2-3; D is possibly TRBD1 (7 bases). This CDR3 is built from 17 residues. Germline V gives CDR1 MDHEN, CDR2 SYDVKM. Between the trimmed V and J ends, which lost 10 bases and 3 bases, there was a span of 26 bases. The CDR3, as DNA: TGTGCCACCCAGCCCCACACAGGGGTCGGGGGTACAGATACGCAGTATTTT. It specifies CATQPHTGVGGTDTQYF.

This chain uses TRBV7-2 with TRBJ2-5; 9 bases fit TRBD1. The CDR3 totals 16 residues. V was clipped by 4 bases and J by 5 bases; unmatched bases: 11. Germline V gives CDR1 SGHTA, CDR2 FQGNSA. The CDR3 nucleotides read TGTGCCAGCAGCTCGACAGGGGGATTTTTGTCGGAGACCCAGTACTTC. Translation: CASSSTGGFLSETQYF.

This sequence joins TRBV18 and TRBJ1-1, with D unclear. The CDR3 runs to 12 residues. V dropped 3 bases and J dropped 7 bases, with 9 bases sitting between them. The germline V gene has CDR1 KGHSH and CDR2 LQKENI. CDR3 in amino acids: CASSPYGDEAFF. Written as DNA, the CDR3 is TGTGCCAGCTCACCGTACGGTGATGAAGCTTTCTTT.

The chain joins TRBV21-1 to TRBJ1-2. TRBV21-1 is termed a pseudogene. The length of the CDR3 is 15 residues. CDR3 residues: CASSNESPFWYGYTF. The CDR3 coding sequence is TGTGCCAGCAGCAATGAAAGCCCTTTTTGGTATGGCTACACCTTC.

This sequence joins TRBV4-1 and TRBJ2-5; D might be TRBD2 (6 bases). This CDR3 is 16 amino acids long. Trimming shortened V by 3 bases and J by 7 bases, and 21 bases separated the two germline ends. Germline V gene data show CDR1 as MGHRA and CDR2 as YSYEKL. CDR3 sequence (DNA): TGCGCCAGCAGCCACACCGGGACTGACCCACCAAGGACCCAGTACTTC. Translating it yields CASSHTGTDPPRTQYF.

This clone was detected only a few times. CDR3 in amino acids: CASSLRMTGNYEQYF. The CDR3 region has the DNA TGTGCCAGCAGCTTACGTATGACAGGTAACTACGAGCAGTACTTC. The chain combines TRBV5-6 with TRBJ2-7, with D perhaps TRBD1 (6 bases). This CDR3 has 15 amino acids. Trimming left V 2 bases short and J 3 bases short, with 15 bases between. Per the germline V gene, CDR1 is SGHDT and CDR2 is YYEEEE.

The chain recombines TRBV27 with TRBJ1-2; 8 positions match TRBD1. The junction had 9 bases not matched to a gene; V was cut back by 5 bases and J by 7 bases. The CDR3 spans 14 residues. Germline-derived CDR1 and CDR2 are MNHEY and SMNVEV (reference sequence). CDR3 residues: CASSAPDRVGGYTF. The CDR3, as DNA: TGTGCCAGCAGTGCCCCGGACAGGGTCGGTGGCTACACCTTC.

The sample holds a few counts of this clone. This chain uses TRBV27 with TRBJ2-7; TRBD2 matches 9 bases. CDR1 MNHEY and CDR2 SMNVEV come from the germline V gene (reference sequence). The CDR3 runs 15 residues. After removal of 0 bases from V and 3 bases from J, the junction contained 3 bases not matched to a gene. CDR3 amino acids: CASSLSGGGGYEQYF. CDR3 nucleotides: TGTGCCAGCAGTTTATCGGGCGGGGGGGGCTACGAGCAGTACTTC.

V usage is TRBV11-3 and J usage is TRBJ2-5; D is possibly TRBD1 (5 bases). This CDR3 spans 15 amino acids. Germline CDR1 SGHNT, CDR2 YENEEA. The germline V and J ends were trimmed by 3 bases and 4 bases, with 15 bases remaining between them. This chain's CDR3 is CASSFTKGPRETQYF. CDR3 DNA: TGTGCCAGCAGCTTCACTAAGGGGCCGCGAGAGACCCAGTACTTC.

The gene calls are TRBV7-2 and TRBJ2-5; 8 positions agree with TRBD2. CDR3 size: 16 residues. Losses at the gene ends were 5 bases for V and 0 bases for J; bases not matched to a gene: 8. Germline V gene data show CDR1 as SGHTA and CDR2 as FQGNSA. CDR3 sequence: CASSPRLATNQETQYF. The CDR3, as DNA: TGTGCCAGCAGCCCGAGACTAGCGACGAACCAAGAGACCCAGTACTTC.

This clone was observed a few times. The V and J genes are TRBV5-4 and TRBJ2-5; 9 nucleotides line up with TRBD1. This CDR3 is built from 14 residues. V gave up 3 bases and J gave up 4 bases; unmatched junction bases: 4. The germline gives CDR1 SGHNT, CDR2 YYREEE (reference sequence). The chain's CDR3 is CASSWGQGRETQYF. In nucleotides, the CDR3 is TGTGCCAGCAGCTGGGGACAGGGTCGAGAGACCCAGTACTTC. The whole variable domain, remainder taken from reference TRBV5-4 and TRBJ2-5, is ETGVTQSPTHLIKTRGQQVTLRCSSQSGHNTVSWYQQALGQGPQFIFQYYREEENGRGNFPPRFSGLQFPNYSSELNVNALELDDSALYLCASSWGQGRETQYFGPGTRLLVL.

Details on this clone: The same CDR3 can be traced to other DNA sequences in this sample. The rearrangement joins TRBV5-1 to TRBJ2-5; D call uncertain. V dropped 0 bases and J dropped 3 bases, with 9 bases sitting between them. This CDR3 is 14 amino acids long. CDR1 and CDR2 from the germline V gene are SGHRS and YFSETQ. The CDR3 loop is CASSLVGSEETQYF. DNA of the CDR3: TGCGCCAGCAGCTTGGTCGGGTCAGAAGAGACCCAGTACTTC.

This clone was recorded only once. V and J are TRBV24-1 and TRBJ2-2; D unresolved. The CDR3 has 13 residues. Germline loops: CDR1 KGHDR, CDR2 SFDVKD. The V and J ends lost 0 bases and 13 bases respectively, with 11 bases between them. The DNA of the CDR3 is TGTGCCACCAGTGATTTGATTCCGGGTACGCTGTTTTTT. Residues: CATSDLIPGTLFF.

The chain has TRBV4-2 and TRBJ2-1; D possibly corresponds to TRBD2 (5 bases). CDR3 length equals 17 residues. Trimming left V 1 base short and J 0 bases short, with 13 bases between. The germline V gene has CDR1 LGHNA and CDR2 YNFKEQ. The CDR3 here is CASSQGPGESSYNEQFF. As DNA, the CDR3 is TGTGCCAGCAGCCAAGGTCCCGGGGAAAGCTCCTACAATGAGCAGTTCTTC.

The chain is built from TRBV20-1 and TRBJ2-5, with no clear D. The CDR3 consists of 14 residues. V lost 3 bases to trimming and J lost 1 base, with 12 bases between them. CDR1 is DFQATT, CDR2 SNEGSKA, per germline (reference sequence). The CDR3 is CSASSTDTQETQYF. The CDR3 nucleotides are TGCAGTGCTAGTTCTACAGACACCCAAGAGACCCAGTACTTC.

This clone appeared a few times. The chain is built from TRBV2 and TRBJ2-7; 15 bases are a match to TRBD2. The CDR3 consists of 14 residues. V trimming: 6 bases; J trimming: 7 bases; junction bases outside the gene matches: 4. Germline V CDR1 and CDR2: SNHLY, FYNNEI. The CDR3 region has the DNA TGTGCCAGCAGGGGACTAGCGGGAGGATTTGAGCAGTACTTC. Translated: CASRGLAGGFEQYF.

This chain joins TRBV19 and TRBJ1-4; D remains unclear. The CDR3 covers 14 residues. Trimming removed 6 bases from V and 6 bases from J, with 14 bases in between. Germline values: CDR1 LNHDA, CDR2 SQIVND (reference sequence). The CDR3 loop is CASSLQAFDEKLFF. The CDR3 DNA reads TGTGCCAGTAGCCTACAAGCGTTCGATGAAAAACTGTTTTTT.